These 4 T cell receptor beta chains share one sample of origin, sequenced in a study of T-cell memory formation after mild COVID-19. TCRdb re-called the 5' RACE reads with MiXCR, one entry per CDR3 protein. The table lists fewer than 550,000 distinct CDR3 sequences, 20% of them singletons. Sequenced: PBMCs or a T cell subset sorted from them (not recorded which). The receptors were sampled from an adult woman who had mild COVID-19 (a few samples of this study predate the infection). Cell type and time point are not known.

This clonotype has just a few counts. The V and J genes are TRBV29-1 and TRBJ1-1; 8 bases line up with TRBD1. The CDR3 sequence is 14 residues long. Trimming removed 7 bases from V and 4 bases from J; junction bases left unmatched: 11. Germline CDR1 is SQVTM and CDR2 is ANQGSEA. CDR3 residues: CSDGQGFSITEAFF. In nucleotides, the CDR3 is TGCAGCGACGGACAGGGTTTTAGTATCACTGAAGCTTTCTTT.

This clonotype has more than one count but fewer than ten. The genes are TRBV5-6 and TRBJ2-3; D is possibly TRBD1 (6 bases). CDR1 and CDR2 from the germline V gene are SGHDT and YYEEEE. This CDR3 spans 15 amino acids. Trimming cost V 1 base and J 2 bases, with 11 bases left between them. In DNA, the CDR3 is TGTGCCAGCAGCTTGAAACAGGGAAACACAGATACGCAGTATTTT. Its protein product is CASSLKQGNTDTQYF.

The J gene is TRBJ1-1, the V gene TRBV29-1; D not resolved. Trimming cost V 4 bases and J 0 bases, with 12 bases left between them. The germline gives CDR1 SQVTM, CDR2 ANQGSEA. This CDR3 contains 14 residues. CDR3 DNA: TGCAGCGTTGGACCCTTCACCATGAACACTGAAGCTTTCTTT. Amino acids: CSVGPFTMNTEAFF.

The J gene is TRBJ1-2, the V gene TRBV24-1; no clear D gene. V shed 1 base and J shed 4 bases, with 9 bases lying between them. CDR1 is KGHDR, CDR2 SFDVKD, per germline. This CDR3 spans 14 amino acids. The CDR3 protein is CATSDFRTVYGYTF. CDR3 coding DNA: TGTGCCACCAGTGATTTTCGGACGGTCTATGGCTACACCTTC.